Following are 13 T cell receptor beta chains from one sample sequenced in a study of T-cell memory formation after mild COVID-19. TCRdb used MiXCR to reprocess the 5' RACE reads, holding one entry per CDR3 protein. The sample carries some 310,000 distinct CDR3 sequences, roughly 19% recorded once. Sequenced sample: PBMCs or a T cell subset sorted from them (not recorded which). The receptors shown here come from a man aged 18 to 29 who had mild COVID-19 (a few samples of this study predate the infection). Cell type and time point are not known.

The chain joins TRBV2 to TRBJ2-3; D is unresolved. Trimming took 6 bases from V and 2 from J, leaving 9 bases between them. Germline V CDR1 and CDR2: SNHLY, FYNNEI. This CDR3 contains 13 residues. CDR3: CASRATLTDTQYF. CDR3 sequence (DNA): TGTGCCAGCAGGGCTACACTCACAGATACGCAGTATTTT. Supplemented by reference TRBV2 and TRBJ2-3, the full variable domain reads EPEVTQTPSHQVTQMGQEVILRCVPISNHLYFYWYRQILGQKVEFLVSFYNNEISEKSEIFDDQFSVERPDGSNFTLKIRSTKLEDSAMYFCASRATLTDTQYFGPGTRLTVL.

The table lists this clonotype with a few counts. The chain combines TRBV5-5 with TRBJ1-2; 8 bases are shared with TRBD1. The J segment lost 8 bases and the V segment lost 3 bases, leaving 15 bases of the junction unmatched. Germline loops: CDR1 SGHKS, CDR2 YYEKEE (reference sequence). The CDR3 spans 16 residues. The CDR3 sequence: CASSSPLSGRGQGYTF. The CDR3 nucleotides read TGTGCCAGCAGCTCCCCCCTGTCCGGCAGGGGGCAAGGCTACACCTTC.

The chain recombines TRBV29-1 with TRBJ2-1, with a tentative D call TRBD2 (5 bases). The V and J ends lost 7 bases and 3 bases respectively, with 10 bases between them. CDR1 and CDR2 from the germline V gene are SQVTM and ANQGSEA. This CDR3 is 12 amino acids long. Written as DNA, the CDR3 is TGCAGCGCGAGAGGGCTCTACAATGAGCAGTTCTTC. Translation gives CSARGLYNEQFF.

This clonotype was observed a handful of times. The J gene is TRBJ1-3, the V gene TRBV12-3 or TRBV12-4, with D hard to call. This CDR3 spans 13 amino acids. V was shortened by 6 bases and J by 4 bases, with 10 bases between the two germline ends. CDR3 residues: CASRTLRGNTIYF. The CDR3 DNA is TGTGCCAGCAGGACGCTTAGGGGAAACACCATATATTTT.

The V call is TRBV5-1, the J call TRBJ2-5; D is unclear. Per the germline V gene, CDR1 is SGHRS and CDR2 is YFSETQ. Trimming pared 2 bases from V and 1 base from J, leaving 9 bases between. CDR3 size: 14 residues. CDR3 loop: CASSFPTGQETQYF. The CDR3 DNA reads as TGCGCCAGCAGCTTTCCGACTGGCCAAGAGACCCAGTACTTC.

The genes are TRBV15 and TRBJ2-1; 7 nucleotides agree with TRBD2. Trimming cost V 0 bases and J 8 bases; bases outside gene matches: 7. Looked up from germline, CDR1 is LNHNV and CDR2 is YYDKDF (reference sequence). The CDR3 is made up of 15 amino acids. CDR3 DNA: TGTGCCACCAGCAGAGAGCGCGGGGGAAGGCATGAGCAGTTCTTC. Translation gives CATSRERGGRHEQFF.

The J gene is TRBJ2-7, the V gene TRBV6-8, with 7 bases aligning to TRBD1. Unmatched junction bases numbered 13, after V lost 2 bases and J lost 6 bases. The CDR3 consists of 16 residues. CDR1 is MNHGY, CDR2 SAAAGT, per germline. Written as DNA, the CDR3 is TGTGCCAGCAGTTACCCGGGACAGCTATCTTCTACCGAGCAGTACGTC. This sequence encodes CASSYPGQLSSTEQYV.

In its sample, this clonotype was seen a few times. The chain links TRBV6-5 to TRBJ2-1; 11 nucleotides line up with TRBD2. Germline CDR1 and CDR2: MNHEY and SVGAGI. J lost 6 bases, V lost 0 bases, and 4 bases had no gene match. This CDR3 contains 16 residues. DNA of the CDR3: TGTGCCAGCAGTTACTCAACTAGCGGGGGCCTCAATGAGCAGTTCTTC. Translation: CASSYSTSGGLNEQFF.

This chain connects TRBV2 to TRBJ1-3; no clear D gene. V shed 4 bases and J shed 1 base, with 5 bases lying between them. Germline V CDR1 and CDR2: SNHLY, FYNNEI. There are 13 residues in the CDR3. CDR3 sequence (DNA): TGTGCCAGCAGTGTGCGGTCTGGAAACACCATATATTTT. Protein product: CASSVRSGNTIYF.

The CDR3 region is CAWNIGQGNSEAFF. The CDR3 bases are TGTGCCTGGAATATCGGACAGGGAAATTCTGAAGCTTTCTTT. This chain connects TRBV30 to TRBJ1-1; 8 nucleotides line up with TRBD1. J gave up 6 bases and V 4 bases, and 10 bases lay outside the gene matches. There are 14 residues in the CDR3. Germline lookup yields CDR1 GTSNPN and CDR2 SVGIG (reference sequence).

This clonotype came up a few times. The chain recombines TRBV21-1 with TRBJ1-1. TRBV21-1 is flagged as a pseudogene. CDR3 length equals 17 residues. The CDR3 reads CASRPAEAGVMNTEAFF. CDR3 DNA sequence: TGTGCCAGCAGACCCGCTGAAGCGGGGGTCATGAACACTGAAGCTTTCTTT.

The V gene is TRBV15, the J gene TRBJ2-7; D is uncertain. The CDR3 loop spans 12 amino acids. Germline V CDR1 and CDR2: LNHNV, YYDKDF (reference sequence). Trimming shortened V by 0 bases and J by 6 bases, and 6 bases separated the two germline ends. The CDR3 region has the DNA TGTGCCACCAGCAGAGATCAATCCGAGCAGTACGTC. Its protein product is CATSRDQSEQYV.

This chain links TRBV7-3 with TRBJ2-3; D uncertain. Per the germline V gene, CDR1 is SGHTA and CDR2 is FQGTGA. The CDR3 is made up of 14 amino acids. The V end was cut by 5 bases, the J end by 2 bases, with 11 bases between. The CDR3 protein is CASSARAYTDTQYF. DNA of the CDR3: TGTGCCAGCAGCGCGAGAGCGTACACAGATACGCAGTATTTT.